This entry is about one T cell receptor (beta chain). Antigen: not known. Quantitative 5'-RACE with molecular barcodes produced the TCR beta libraries. MiXCR was run by TCRdb on the 5' RACE reads, yielding one entry per CDR3 protein. Seen here are some 840,000 distinct CDR3 sequences, approximately 10% observed once, and the top ten hold 0.45% to 0.6%. This sample was taken from a study of CD8 T cells in ankylosing spondylitis. Overall study findings and caveats: Several highly homologous variants formed a TCR beta motif that appeared characteristic of ankylosing spondylitis blood. Disease-linked clones reportedly concentrated significantly in matched ankylosing spondylitis synovial fluid. Disease-linked clones were found to be CD8+ and relatively rare in peripheral blood. In the blood and synovial fluid of reactive arthritis, some motif variants had been previously reported.

V dropped 1 base and J dropped 4; count of bases not matched to a gene: 8. Germline values: CDR1 MGHRA, CDR2 YSYEKL. This CDR3 comprises 17 residues. This sequence originates from a male donor with ankylosing spondylitis. The chain combines TRBV4-1 with TRBJ2-3, with 10 bases that match TRBD2. The material sequenced was blood, either unsorted or a sorted T cell fraction (not recorded which). Here the CDR3 reads CASSQGLSGRRADTQYF. The CDR3, as DNA: TGCGCCAGCAGCCAAGGACTTAGCGGGAGGAGGGCAGATACGCAGTATTTT.